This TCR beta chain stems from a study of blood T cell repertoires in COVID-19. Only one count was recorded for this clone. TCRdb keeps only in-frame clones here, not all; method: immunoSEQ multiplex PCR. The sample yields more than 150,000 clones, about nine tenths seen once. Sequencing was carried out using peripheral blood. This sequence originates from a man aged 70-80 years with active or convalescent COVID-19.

CDR3 sequence: CASQLQGKETQYF. The DNA of the CDR3 is TGCGCCAGCCAGTTACAGGGGAAAGAGACCCAGTACTTC. The chain recombines TRBV5-1 with TRBJ2-5; 7 nucleotides match TRBD1. CDR3 length: 13 residues. Germline CDR1 and CDR2: SGHRS and YFSETQ. V lost 7 bases to trimming and J lost 3 bases; unmatched junction nucleotides: 6.